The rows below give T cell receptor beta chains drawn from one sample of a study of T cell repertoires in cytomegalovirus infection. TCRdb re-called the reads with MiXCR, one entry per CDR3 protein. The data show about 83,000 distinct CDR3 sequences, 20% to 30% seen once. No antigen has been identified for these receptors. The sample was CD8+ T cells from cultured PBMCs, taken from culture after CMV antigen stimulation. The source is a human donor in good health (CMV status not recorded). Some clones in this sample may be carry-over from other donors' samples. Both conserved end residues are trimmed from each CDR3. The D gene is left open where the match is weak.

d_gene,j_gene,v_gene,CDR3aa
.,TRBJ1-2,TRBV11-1,ASSQADNYGYT
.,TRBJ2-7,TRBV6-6,ASSLSPKPGGRSSYEQY
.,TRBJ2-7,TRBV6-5,ASSYGQSYEQY
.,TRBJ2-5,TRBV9,ASSLFSGEETQY
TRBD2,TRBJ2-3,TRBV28,ASTLPRGLAGGASTDTQY
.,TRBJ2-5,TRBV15,ATSRDQGLGETQY
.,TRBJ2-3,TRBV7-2,ASSSPVGASADTQY
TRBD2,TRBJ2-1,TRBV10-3,AISDLSGPSYNEQF
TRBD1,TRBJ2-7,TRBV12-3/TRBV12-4,ASSYTGDAYEQY
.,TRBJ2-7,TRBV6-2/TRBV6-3,ASSSSQYEQY
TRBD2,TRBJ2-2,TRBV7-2,ASSLVSGRTGELF
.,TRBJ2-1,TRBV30,AWSEGTTGNEQF
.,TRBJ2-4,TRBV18,ASSPPIREIAKNIQY
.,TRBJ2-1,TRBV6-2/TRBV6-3,ASSWGASNEQF
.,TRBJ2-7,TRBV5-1,ASSLTAQLEQY
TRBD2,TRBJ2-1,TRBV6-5,ASTKGTSGNNEQF